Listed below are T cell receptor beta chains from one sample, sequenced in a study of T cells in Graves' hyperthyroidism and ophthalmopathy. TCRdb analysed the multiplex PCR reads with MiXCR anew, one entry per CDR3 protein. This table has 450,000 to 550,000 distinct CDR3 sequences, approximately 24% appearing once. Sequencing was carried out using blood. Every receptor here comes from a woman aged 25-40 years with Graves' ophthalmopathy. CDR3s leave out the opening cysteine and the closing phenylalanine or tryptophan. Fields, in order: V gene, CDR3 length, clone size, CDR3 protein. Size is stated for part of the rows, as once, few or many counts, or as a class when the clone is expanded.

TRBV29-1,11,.,SVARTENTEAF
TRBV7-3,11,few,ASSPGGAYVLT
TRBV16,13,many,ASSLRTGGGTEAF
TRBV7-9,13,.,ASSFLGGSQETQY
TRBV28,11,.,ASSLLYSTEAF
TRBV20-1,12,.,RDPLAVSSYEQY
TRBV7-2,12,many,ASSALGGDTEAF
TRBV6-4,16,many,ASIQARDYESSNQPQH
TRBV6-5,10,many,ASLRWNTEAF
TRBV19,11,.,ASSLGANREQY
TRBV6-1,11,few,ASNPTGGAGYT
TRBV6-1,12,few,ASSTGSEDETQY
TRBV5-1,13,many,ASRSTAVSQGTQY
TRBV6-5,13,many,ASSYSAGNNQPQH
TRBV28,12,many,ASSPTGKPYGYT
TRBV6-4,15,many,ASRDVAGGQKSDTQY
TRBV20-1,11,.,SARDYWAFEQY
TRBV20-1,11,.,SANDYGDTEAF
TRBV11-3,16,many,ASSLVPPSQGKTGELF
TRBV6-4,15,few,ASSRFEHRGRNTEAF
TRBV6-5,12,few,ASSYATSRYEQY
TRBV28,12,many,ASSLGQFQETQY
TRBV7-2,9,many,ASSQQETQY
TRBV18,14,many,ASSPPRLRLSYGYT
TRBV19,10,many,ASSMMRTEAF
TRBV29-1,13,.,SVEPQGGASHEQY
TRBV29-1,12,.,SVDGQVSRETQY
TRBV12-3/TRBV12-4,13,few,ASRTRTGSNYGYT
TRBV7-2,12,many,ASSASGVAYGYT